The sequence of this T cell receptor (beta chain) was determined in a study of naive and memory T cell subsets (dated by TCRdb to 2016 to 2017). Broadly, across the study: The study applied an open-source, UMI-based TCR alpha and beta sequencing pipeline to sorted naive and memory peripheral blood T cell subsets. The functional CMV T cell responses agreed completely with IgG serology results. RNA was DNase-treated and reverse transcribed with TCR constant-region primers, mostly using SuperScript III.

V loses 0 bases of germline sequence and J loses 0 bases, and the interval between the two ends is 8 bases. Sequences SGHRS (CDR1) and YFSETQ (CDR2) are obtained from the germline V gene. The CDR3 measures 15 amino acids from cysteine to phenylalanine. Only the CDR3 portion is preserved as DNA: 45 bases, with reading frame beginning at the first base. Libraries were built with UMI-ligation and nested PCR. The beta constant-region primer was an equimolar mix of two oligonucleotides covering both TRBC1 and TRBC2. The ligated cDNA went through four rounds of PCR with nested alpha and beta constant-region primers together with the SP2 primer. A single-stranded oligonucleotide bearing the SP2 primer plus a 12-nucleotide UMI was ligated onto the 3' end of the cDNA by T4 RNA ligase 1. The ligation reaction was incubated at 16°C for roughly 19-25 hours. To avoid over-amplification, PCR2 was usually performed as a SYBR Green qPCR and halted once a predetermined threshold was reached. All purifications after the first were performed with Agencourt AMPure XP magnetic beads. Libraries were quantified by Qubit and checked on a TapeStation, with a main peak expected near 650 bp. Sequencing of the pooled libraries was done on an Illumina MiSeq using v2 2x251 paired-end kits, which typically yielded roughly 0.95-2.1 million reads per sample. Libraries were pooled at 3 to 4 nM per sample, and 5-7% PhiX was added to improve cluster recognition. Per the original workflow: Decombinator assigned V and J genes to Demultiplexor-processed FASTQ reads by tag matching, allowing a single base-pair mismatch. Collapsinator relied on UMIs to fix sequencing errors as well as frequency errors caused by PCR heterogeneity. TCRs were translated and CDR3s were extracted from the conserved cysteine to the FGXG phenylalanine by CDR3Translator, with non-productive sequences being flagged. Gini, Shannon entropy and inverse Simpson indices were calculated on repertoires that had been subsampled to equal numbers of UMI-defined TCRs. Power-law fits to clonotype abundance distributions were performed by maximum likelihood within the linear range. When run on a single naive CD8 sample, MIGEC and the pipeline yielded similar UMI counts, similar unique TCR numbers and similar clonal distributions. In one analysis, naive TCRs that were also found in any memory subset of the same donor were excluded from the naive repertoire. The repertoires were searched for under 7,500 CMV-associated CDR3 sequences that had been compiled from VDJdb and a published dataset. TCRdb handled the public reads itself, with Q25 trimming in fastp and clone calling in MiXCR, and kept productive beta chains. Entries are consolidated by CDR3 protein sequence, retaining the most common genes and DNA. TCRdb, not the authors, supplied the V and J calls. In this sample the table shows approximately 150,000 distinct CDR3 sequences, roughly 23% of which occur a single time. Of the sample, around 0.097% falls within the top ten clones.

From the second PCR step on, the TCR alpha and beta chain libraries were amplified in separate reactions. CMV status of each donor was established by measuring IFNgamma production from CD4+ T cells after fresh PBMCs were stimulated overnight with CMV viral lysate. CD4 T cells were positively selected with Miltenyi beads, followed by positive selection of CD8 T cells from the CD4-negative fraction. Cells stained for CD3, CD4, CD8, CD45RA, CD27 and a live/dead dye were sorted on a BD Aria II into four subsets by CD45RA and CD27. Blood was obtained from a few healthy volunteers, and the blood from each volunteer was fractionated into CD4 and CD8 T cells and subsequently into four differentiation subsets. Around 120 ml of peripheral blood was collected from each donor, and PBMC were isolated from the blood using Ficoll-Paque PLUS density-gradient centrifugation. The sorted cells were lysed in RLT buffer, after which RNA was extracted using a Qiagen RNeasy kit and kept at -80 degrees C.

Comment on this clonotype: This receptor's antigen is unknown. No much larger clonotype is one base removed from it; base qualities were not supplied.

Summary of the overall study and its limitations: A clonotype was defined as a single alpha or beta chain sequence rather than as a paired alpha/beta receptor. RNA-based TCR counts may be influenced by expression changes linked to T cell activation and differentiation. In both CD4 and CD8 cells, the Gini index increased while Shannon and inverse Simpson diversity decreased from naive through CM, EM and EMRA. The abundance of TCRs followed a power law with an exponent that differed between naive and memory subsets yet stayed consistent across the three individuals. After error correction, only a single occurrence was seen for over 95% of naive TCR sequences, so much steeper abundance distributions were produced than in memory subsets. A few larger clonotypes were found in naive repertoires, especially CD8, and these larger clonotypes were possibly memory cells re-expressing CD45RA. No ground truth was available to validate the repertoire findings for the naive and memory subsets.

The source material was naive CD4+ T cells from blood. What the cell subset or site label conveys for this sample: naive T cells, CD45RA high CD27+. The chain employs TRBV5-1 and TRBJ2-3; tentative D gene TRBD1, with 6 bases matching. This clonotype was obtained from a human donor in good health. The CDR3 protein is CASSLDRESTDTQYF. In nucleotide form, the sequence is TGCGCCAGCAGCTTGGACAGGGAAAGCACAGATACGCAGTATTTT.